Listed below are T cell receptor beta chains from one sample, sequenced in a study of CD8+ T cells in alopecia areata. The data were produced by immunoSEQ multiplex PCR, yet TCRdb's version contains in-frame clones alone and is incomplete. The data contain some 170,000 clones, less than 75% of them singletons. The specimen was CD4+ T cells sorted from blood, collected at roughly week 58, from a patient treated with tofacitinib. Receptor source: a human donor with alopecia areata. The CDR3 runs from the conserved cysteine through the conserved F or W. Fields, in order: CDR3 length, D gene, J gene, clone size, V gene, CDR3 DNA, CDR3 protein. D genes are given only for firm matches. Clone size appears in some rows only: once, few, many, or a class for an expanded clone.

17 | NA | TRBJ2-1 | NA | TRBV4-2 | TGTGCCAGCAGCGAAGCCCCGGGGCGCCAAGCCAGCAATGAGCAGTTCTTC | CASSEAPGRQASNEQFF
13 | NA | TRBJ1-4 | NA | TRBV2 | TGTGCCAGCAGTGGGGCCGCTTGGGAAAAACTGTTTTTT | CASSGAAWEKLFF
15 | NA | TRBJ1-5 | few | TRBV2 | TGTGCCAGCAGACAGACAGTCCGAGGCAATCAGCCCCAGCATTTT | CASRQTVRGNQPQHF
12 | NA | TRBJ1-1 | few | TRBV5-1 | TGCGCCAGCAGCGGAGAGGGCCAAGAAGCTTTCTTT | CASSGEGQEAFF
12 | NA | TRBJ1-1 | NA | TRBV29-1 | TGCAGCGGTGGACTTTTCAACACTGAAGCTTTCTTT | CSGGLFNTEAFF
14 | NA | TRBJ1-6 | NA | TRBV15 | TGTGCCACCAGCATTAAGGGGGTCGGTTCACCCCTCCACTTT | CATSIKGVGSPLHF
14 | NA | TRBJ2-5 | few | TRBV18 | TGTGCCAGCTCACCCCCACCGCCTCGGGGTGCTCAGTACTTC | CASSPPPPRGAQYF
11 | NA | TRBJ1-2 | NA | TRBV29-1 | TGCAGCGTCCCACTAGTCTATGGCTACACCTTC | CSVPLVYGYTF
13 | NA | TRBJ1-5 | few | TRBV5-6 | TGTGCCAGCAGCTCGGGTCCCGATCAGCCCCAGCATTTT | CASSSGPDQPQHF
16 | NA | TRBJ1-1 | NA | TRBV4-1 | TGCGCCAGCAGCCAAGGAGGCAGGGGACTTTCGAGTGAAGCTTTCTTT | CASSQGGRGLSSEAFF
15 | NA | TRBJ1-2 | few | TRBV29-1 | TGCAGCGTTGATAATTTACAGGGCGGTAACTATGGCTACACCTTC | CSVDNLQGGNYGYTF
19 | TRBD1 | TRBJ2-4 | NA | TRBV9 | TGTGCCAGCAGCACCCGTCCCGGGACAGATATGGCTGCCAAAAACATTCAGTACTTC | CASSTRPGTDMAAKNIQYF
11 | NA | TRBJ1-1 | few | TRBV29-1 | TGCAGCGTTGAAGAGGGTGTTGAAGCTTTCTTT | CSVEEGVEAFF
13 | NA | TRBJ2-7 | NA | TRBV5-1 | TGCGCCAGCAGCTCAATTGACAGCTACGAGCAGTACTTC | CASSSIDSYEQYF
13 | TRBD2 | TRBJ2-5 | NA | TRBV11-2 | TGTGCCAGCAGCTCAAACGGGGGGGTGACCCAGTACTTC | CASSSNGGVTQYF
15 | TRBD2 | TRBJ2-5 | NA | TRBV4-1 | TGCGCCAGCAGCCACGGCGGGAGGAATCAAGAGACCCAGTACTTC | CASSHGGRNQETQYF
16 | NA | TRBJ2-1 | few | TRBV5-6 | TGTGCCAGCAGCCAAGTGCTCACAGGGTCCCACAATGAGCAGTTCTTC | CASSQVLTGSHNEQFF
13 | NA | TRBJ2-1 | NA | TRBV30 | TGTGCCTGGAGTCGTGCGGCAGGCCTTGAGCAGTTCTTC | CAWSRAAGLEQFF
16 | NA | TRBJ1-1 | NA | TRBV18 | TGTGCCAGCTCACCCATTCAGGCGGTAATGAACACTGAAGCTTTCTTT | CASSPIQAVMNTEAFF
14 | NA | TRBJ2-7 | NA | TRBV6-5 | TGTGCCAGCAGTTACTCCCGGCGCCCCTACGAGCAGTACTTC | CASSYSRRPYEQYF
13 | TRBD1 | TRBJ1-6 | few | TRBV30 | TGTGCCTGGAAACAGGGGGTACATTCACCCCTCCACTTT | CAWKQGVHSPLHF
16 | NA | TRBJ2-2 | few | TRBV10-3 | TGTGCCATCAGTGAGTCACCTGGGCAGAACACCGGGGAGCTGTTTTTT | CAISESPGQNTGELFF
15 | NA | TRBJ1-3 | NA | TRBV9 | TGTGCCAGCAGTACCGGACTGACCTATGAAAACACCATATATTTT | CASSTGLTYENTIYF
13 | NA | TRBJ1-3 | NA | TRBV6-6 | TGTGCCAGCACCAGTTCCTCTGGAAACACCATATATTTT | CASTSSSGNTIYF
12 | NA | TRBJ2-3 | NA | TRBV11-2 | TGTGCCAGCTTGAACTTCGGAGATACGCAGTATTTT | CASLNFGDTQYF
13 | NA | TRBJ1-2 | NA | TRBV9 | TGTGCCAGCAGCGTAGATACGAACTATGGCTACACCTTC | CASSVDTNYGYTF
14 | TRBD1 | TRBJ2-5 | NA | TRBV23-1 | TGCGCCAGCAGTAGGGGACAGCTCCAAGAGACCCAGTACTTC | CASSRGQLQETQYF
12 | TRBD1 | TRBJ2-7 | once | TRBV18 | TGTGCCAGCTCAACACAGGGGTACGAGCAGTACTTC | CASSTQGYEQYF
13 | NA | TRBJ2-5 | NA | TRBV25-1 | TGTGCCAGCAGTGCCGGTAACCAAGAGACCCAGTACTTC | CASSAGNQETQYF
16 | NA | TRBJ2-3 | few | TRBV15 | TGTGCCACCAGCAGGGTCTTGGGGTCTAGCACAGATACGCAGTATTTT | CATSRVLGSSTDTQYF
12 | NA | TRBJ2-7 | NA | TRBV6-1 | TGTGCCAGCAGGCCCACAACCTACGAGCAGTACTTC | CASRPTTYEQYF
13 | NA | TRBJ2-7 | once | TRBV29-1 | TGCAGCGTGAGAGGTCGACAGACCTACGAGCAGTACTTC | CSVRGRQTYEQYF
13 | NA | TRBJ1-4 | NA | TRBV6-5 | TGTGCCAGCAGTTTGGGCAGGGAAGGAAAACTGTTTTTT | CASSLGREGKLFF
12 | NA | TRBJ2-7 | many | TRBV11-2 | TGTGCCAGCAGCAATACAGGGATCGAGCAGTACTTC | CASSNTGIEQYF
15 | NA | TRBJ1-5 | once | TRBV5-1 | TGCGCCAGCAGCTTGGTCCCCGACCAGTATCAGCCCCAGCATTTT | CASSLVPDQYQPQHF
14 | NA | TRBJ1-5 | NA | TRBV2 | TGTGCCAGCAGTGGGATCGGGGGGAGGCAGCCCCAGCATTTT | CASSGIGGRQPQHF
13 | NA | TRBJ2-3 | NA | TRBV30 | TGTGCCTCCCGTGTCACTAGCACAGATACGCAGTATTTT | CASRVTSTDTQYF
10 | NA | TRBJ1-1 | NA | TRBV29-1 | TGCAGCGTTGATTTTCCCGCAGCTTTCTTT | CSVDFPAAFF
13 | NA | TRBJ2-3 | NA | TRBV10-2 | TGCGCCTGTGGGGGCGGGGTCACAGATACGCAGTATTTT | CACGGGVTDTQYF
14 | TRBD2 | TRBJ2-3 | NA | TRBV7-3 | TGTGCCAGCAGCCCGGGACTAATGAAAGATACGCAGTATTTT | CASSPGLMKDTQYF
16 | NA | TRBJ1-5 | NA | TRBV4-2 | TGTGCCAGCAGCCAAGCACCGACAGGTAGCAATCAGCCCCAGCATTTT | CASSQAPTGSNQPQHF
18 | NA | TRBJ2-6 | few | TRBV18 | TGTGCCAGCTCACCGATGTCCGTAGAACGCTCTGGGGCCAACGTCCTGACTTTC | CASSPMSVERSGANVLTF
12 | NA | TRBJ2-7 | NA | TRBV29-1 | TGCAGCGTCAGGACAGTCTCCTACGAGCAGTACTTC | CSVRTVSYEQYF
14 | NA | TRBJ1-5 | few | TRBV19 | TGTGCCACCGCCTTGGGGGTCAGCAATCAGCCCCAGCATTTT | CATALGVSNQPQHF
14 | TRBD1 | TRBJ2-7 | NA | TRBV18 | TGTGCCAGCGTAATCGGGACAGGACCCTACGAGCAGTACTTC | CASVIGTGPYEQYF
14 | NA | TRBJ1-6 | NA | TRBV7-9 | TGTGCCAGCAGCTTAGGGCGATCCAATTCACCCCTCCACTTT | CASSLGRSNSPLHF
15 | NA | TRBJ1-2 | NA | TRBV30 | TGTGCCTGGAGTCGCCTCGGAAGGGGAAACTATGGCTACACCTTC | CAWSRLGRGNYGYTF
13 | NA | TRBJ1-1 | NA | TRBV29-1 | TGCAGCGTTTATGTAGGGGGGGGAACTGAAGCTTTCTTT | CSVYVGGGTEAFF
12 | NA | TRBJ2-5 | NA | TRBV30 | TGTGCCTGGAGTTGGGGGCGGGAGACCCAGTACTTC | CAWSWGRETQYF
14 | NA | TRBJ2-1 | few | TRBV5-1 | TGCGCCAGCAGCTTCGGGGGCTTTAGAAATGAGCAGTTCTTC | CASSFGGFRNEQFF
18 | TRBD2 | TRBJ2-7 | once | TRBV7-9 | TGTGCCAGCAGCCTGACCCGACTAGCGGGGGGCCGGTCCTACGAGCAGTACTTC | CASSLTRLAGGRSYEQYF
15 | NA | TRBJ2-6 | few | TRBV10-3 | TGTGCCATCAGTGAGGGATCGCCAGGGGCCAACGTCCTGACTTTC | CAISEGSPGANVLTF